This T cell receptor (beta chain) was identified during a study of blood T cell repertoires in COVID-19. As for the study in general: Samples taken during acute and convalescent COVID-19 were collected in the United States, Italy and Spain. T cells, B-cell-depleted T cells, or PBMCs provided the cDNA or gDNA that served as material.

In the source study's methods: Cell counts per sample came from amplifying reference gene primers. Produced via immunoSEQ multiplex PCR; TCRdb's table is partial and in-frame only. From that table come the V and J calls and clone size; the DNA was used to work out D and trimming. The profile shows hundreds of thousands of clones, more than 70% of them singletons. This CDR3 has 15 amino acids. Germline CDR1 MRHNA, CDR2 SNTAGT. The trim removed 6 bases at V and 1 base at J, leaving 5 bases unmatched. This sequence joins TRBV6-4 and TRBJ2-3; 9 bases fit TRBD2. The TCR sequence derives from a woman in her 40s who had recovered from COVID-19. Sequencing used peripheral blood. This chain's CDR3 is CASRASGIRTDTQYF. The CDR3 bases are TGTGCCAGCAGGGCTAGCGGGATCCGCACAGATACGCAGTATTTT.